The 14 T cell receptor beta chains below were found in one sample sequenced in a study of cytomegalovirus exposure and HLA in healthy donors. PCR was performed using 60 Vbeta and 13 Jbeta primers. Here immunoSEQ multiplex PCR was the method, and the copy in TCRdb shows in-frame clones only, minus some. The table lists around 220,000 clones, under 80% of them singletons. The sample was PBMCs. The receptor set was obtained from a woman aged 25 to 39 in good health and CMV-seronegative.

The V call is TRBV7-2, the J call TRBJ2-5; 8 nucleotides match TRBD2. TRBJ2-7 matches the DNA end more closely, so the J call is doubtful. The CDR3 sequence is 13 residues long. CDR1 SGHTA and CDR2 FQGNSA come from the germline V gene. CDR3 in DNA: TGTGCCAGCAGACTCGGGGGGGGAACCGAGCAGTACTTC. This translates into CASRLGGGTEQYF.

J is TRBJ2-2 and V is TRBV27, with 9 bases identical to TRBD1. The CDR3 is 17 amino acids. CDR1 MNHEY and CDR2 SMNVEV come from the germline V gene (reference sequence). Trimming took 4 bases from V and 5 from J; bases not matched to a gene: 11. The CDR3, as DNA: TGTGCCAGCAGTTCAAGCCCGGGACAGGGTCGAACCGGGGAGCTGTTTTTT. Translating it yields CASSSSPGQGRTGELFF.

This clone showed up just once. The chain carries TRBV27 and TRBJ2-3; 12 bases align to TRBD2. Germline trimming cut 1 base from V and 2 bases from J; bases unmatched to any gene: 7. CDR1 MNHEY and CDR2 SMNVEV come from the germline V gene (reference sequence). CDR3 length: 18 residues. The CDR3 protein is CASSLYGLAGSYTDTQYF. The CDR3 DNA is TGTGCCAGCAGTTTATACGGACTAGCGGGATCGTACACAGATACGCAGTATTTT.

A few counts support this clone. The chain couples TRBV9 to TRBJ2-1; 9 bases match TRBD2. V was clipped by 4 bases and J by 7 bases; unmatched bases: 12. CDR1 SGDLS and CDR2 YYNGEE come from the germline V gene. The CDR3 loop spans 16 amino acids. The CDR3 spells CASSRQLRGGLNEQFF. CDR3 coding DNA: TGTGCCAGCAGCCGCCAGTTGCGGGGGGGCTTAAATGAGCAGTTCTTC.

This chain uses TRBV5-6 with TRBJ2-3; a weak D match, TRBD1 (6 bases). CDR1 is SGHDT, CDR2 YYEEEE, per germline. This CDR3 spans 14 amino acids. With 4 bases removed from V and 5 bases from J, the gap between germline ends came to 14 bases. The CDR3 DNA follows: TGTGCCAGCAGCCGGGACAACGTGAGAGATACGCAGTATTTT. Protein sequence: CASSRDNVRDTQYF.

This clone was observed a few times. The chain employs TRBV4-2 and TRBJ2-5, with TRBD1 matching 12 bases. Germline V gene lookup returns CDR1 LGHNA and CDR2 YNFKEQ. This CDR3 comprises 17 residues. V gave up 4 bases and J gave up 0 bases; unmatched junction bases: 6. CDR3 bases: TGTGCCAGCAGCCCGAGGGACAGGGGGCGCGACCAAGAGACCCAGTACTTC. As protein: CASSPRDRGRDQETQYF.

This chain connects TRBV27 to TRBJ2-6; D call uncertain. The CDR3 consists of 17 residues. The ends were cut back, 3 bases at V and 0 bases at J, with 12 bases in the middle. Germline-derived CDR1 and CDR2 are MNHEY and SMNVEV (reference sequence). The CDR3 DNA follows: TGTGCCAGCAGTTTGGCTGACACAGTCTCTGGGGCCAACGTCCTGACTTTC. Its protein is CASSLADTVSGANVLTF.

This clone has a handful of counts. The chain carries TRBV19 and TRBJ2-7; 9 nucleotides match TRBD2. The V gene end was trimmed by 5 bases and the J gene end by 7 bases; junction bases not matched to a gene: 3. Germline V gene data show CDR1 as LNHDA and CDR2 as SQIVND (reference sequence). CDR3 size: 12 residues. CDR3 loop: CASSASGIEQYF. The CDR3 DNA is TGTGCCAGTAGTGCTAGCGGGATAGAGCAGTACTTC.

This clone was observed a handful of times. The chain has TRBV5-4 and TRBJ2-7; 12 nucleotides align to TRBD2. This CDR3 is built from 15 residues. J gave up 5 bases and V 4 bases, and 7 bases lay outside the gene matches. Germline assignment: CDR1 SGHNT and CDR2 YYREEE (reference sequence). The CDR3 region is CASSKTSGGPNEQYF. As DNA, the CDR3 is TGTGCCAGCAGCAAGACTAGCGGGGGACCTAACGAGCAGTACTTC.

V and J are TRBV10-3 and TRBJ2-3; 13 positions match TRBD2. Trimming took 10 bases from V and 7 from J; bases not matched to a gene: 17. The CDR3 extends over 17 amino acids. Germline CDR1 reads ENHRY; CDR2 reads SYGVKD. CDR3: CATQGGLAGEGRNTQYF. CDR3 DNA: TGTGCCACACAAGGAGGACTAGCGGGAGAGGGTAGAAATACGCAGTATTTT.

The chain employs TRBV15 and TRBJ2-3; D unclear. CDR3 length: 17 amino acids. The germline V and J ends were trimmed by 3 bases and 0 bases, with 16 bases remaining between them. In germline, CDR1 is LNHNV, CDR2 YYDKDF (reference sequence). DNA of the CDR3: TGTGCCACCAGCAGTCCCTTGATAGATCCCAGCACAGATACGCAGTATTTT. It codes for CATSSPLIDPSTDTQYF.

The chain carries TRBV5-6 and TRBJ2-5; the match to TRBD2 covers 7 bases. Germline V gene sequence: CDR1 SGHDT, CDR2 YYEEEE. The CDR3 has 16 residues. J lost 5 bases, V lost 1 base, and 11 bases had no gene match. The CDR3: CASSLTSVFRWETQYF. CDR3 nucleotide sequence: TGTGCCAGCAGCTTGACTAGCGTTTTCAGGTGGGAGACCCAGTACTTC.

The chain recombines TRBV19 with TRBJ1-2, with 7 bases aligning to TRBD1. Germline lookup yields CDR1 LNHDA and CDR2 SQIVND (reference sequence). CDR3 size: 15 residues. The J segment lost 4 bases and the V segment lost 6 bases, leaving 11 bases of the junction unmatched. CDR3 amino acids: CASRVDRSPLYGYTF. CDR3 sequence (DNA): TGTGCCAGTAGGGTGGACAGGAGTCCGCTCTATGGCTACACCTTC.

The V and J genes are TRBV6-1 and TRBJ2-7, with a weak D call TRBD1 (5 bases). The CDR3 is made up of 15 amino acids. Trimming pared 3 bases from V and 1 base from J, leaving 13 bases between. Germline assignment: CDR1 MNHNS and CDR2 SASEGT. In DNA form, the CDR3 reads TGTGCCAGCAGTGATAGGGGCCTAATGTCCTACGAGCAGTACTTC. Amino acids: CASSDRGLMSYEQYF.